The T cell receptor beta chain under discussion was sequenced for a study of control samples from healthy donors and cancer patients. The assay was immunoSEQ multiplex PCR, and TCRdb's table has in-frame clones only and misses some. The table has about 86,000 clones, more than 85% seen once; the top ten hold nearly 1.5%. Trimming at V came to 10 bases and at J to 6 bases, leaving 11 bases not matched to a gene. Germline CDR1 and CDR2: LNHDA and SQIVND (reference sequence). The CDR3 loop spans 15 amino acids. Sequenced: blood. The rearrangement links TRBV19 to TRBJ2-1; 11 nucleotides align to TRBD2. The receptor's source is a woman under 40 in good health. As DNA, the CDR3 is TGTGCCACCGATACGACCGGGACTAGCGGCAATGAGCAGTTCTTC. It specifies CATDTTGTSGNEQFF.